The 17 T cell receptor beta chains in this list originate from one sample, sequenced in a study of shared clonotypes between healthy human individuals. The table came from immunoSEQ multiplex PCR; TCRdb's copy has only in-frame clones and leaves some out. The sample includes millions of clones, around 95% of them seen just once. The sequenced sample was naive CD4+ T cells sorted from blood. As for subset: CD45RA+ positively selected. The receptors originated from a man between 18 and 29 years old in good health.

This clone was detected only once. The rearrangement links TRBV9 to TRBJ2-7, with 11 bases that match TRBD1. V shed 2 bases, J shed 5 bases, and the junction held 6 bases outside the gene matches. The CDR3 loop spans 15 amino acids. Germline CDR1 and CDR2: SGDLS and YYNGEE. The CDR3: CASSVTGTGGDEQYF. The CDR3, as DNA: TGTGCCAGCAGCGTCACCGGGACAGGGGGAGACGAGCAGTACTTC.

This chain joins TRBV6-1 and TRBJ2-1; 10 positions match TRBD2. The V gene end was trimmed by 7 bases and the J gene end by 6 bases; junction bases not matched to a gene: 9. Germline loops: CDR1 MNHNS, CDR2 SASEGT. The CDR3 is made up of 15 amino acids. This CDR3 is CASTSLAGGSNEQFF. The CDR3 nucleotides read TGTGCCAGCACATCTTTAGCGGGAGGAAGCAATGAGCAGTTCTTC.

The chain uses TRBV18 and TRBJ2-3, with 8 bases that match TRBD2. The CDR3 is made up of 15 amino acids. CDR1 and CDR2 from the germline V gene are KGHSH and LQKENI. V was clipped by 3 bases and J by 3 bases; unmatched bases: 5. The CDR3 bases are TGTGCCAGCTCACCTCGGGAGGGAAGGACAGATACGCAGTATTTT. Translation gives CASSPREGRTDTQYF.

The chain carries TRBV28 and TRBJ1-2; 9 nucleotides agree with TRBD1. V dropped 5 bases and J dropped 8; count of bases not matched to a gene: 12. The length of the CDR3 is 15 residues. Per the germline V gene, CDR1 is MDHEN and CDR2 is SYDVKM. CDR3 sequence reads: CASSRPGQGNGGYTF. DNA for the CDR3: TGTGCCAGCAGTCGACCGGGACAGGGAAACGGGGGCTACACCTTC.

A single count supports this clone. The J gene is TRBJ2-3, the V gene TRBV5-1; D gene ambiguous. V lost 3 bases, J lost 4 bases, and 21 bases lay in between. Germline-derived CDR1 and CDR2 are SGHRS and YFSETQ. The length of the CDR3 is 17 residues. The CDR3 DNA reads as TGCGCCAGCAGCTACGCTTACCTGGGCGGTGGGGCAGATACGCAGTATTTT. It codes for CASSYAYLGGGADTQYF.

V and J are TRBV28 and TRBJ2-7; TRBD2 is a possible D gene (5 bases). Trimming removed 2 bases from V and 0 bases from J, with 11 bases in between. The CDR3 contains 15 residues. Germline CDR1 is MDHEN and CDR2 is SYDVKM. The CDR3 protein is CASSLIGGGSYEQYF. The CDR3 DNA follows: TGTGCCAGCAGTTTAATTGGTGGAGGCTCCTACGAGCAGTACTTC.

For this clone: Mismatch with germline at one junction end may stem from a read error. The V call is TRBV7-2, the J call TRBJ2-2; D not certain. The CDR3 spans 14 residues. The germline V gene has CDR1 SGHTA and CDR2 FQGNSA. As DNA, the CDR3 is TGTGCCAGCAACTTAAGGGTAGTTACCGGGGAGCTGTTTTTT. Translated: CASNLRVVTGELFF.

The CDR3 DNA sequence: TGTGCCAGCAGCTTCGAGGGAGAGCAGTTCTTC. Its translation is CASSFEGEQFF. This rearrangement joins TRBV11-3 to TRBJ2-1; perhaps TRBD2 as D (5 bases). The V end was cut by 3 bases, the J end by 10 bases, with 7 bases between. CDR1 is SGHNT and CDR2 is YENEEA in the germline V gene. The CDR3 extends over 11 amino acids.

This chain joins TRBV7-2 and TRBJ2-7, with D unresolved. Germline V gives CDR1 SGHTA, CDR2 FQGNSA. CDR3 length: 15 amino acids. V lost 4 bases to trimming and J lost 1 base, with 14 bases between them. CDR3: CASSSGWAGSYEQYF. The CDR3 region has the DNA TGTGCCAGCAGCTCTGGGTGGGCAGGATCCTACGAGCAGTACTTC.

On this clone: The same CDR3 also results from other DNA sequences found in this sample. The chain employs TRBV5-1 and TRBJ1-2, with 12 bases that match TRBD1. The CDR3 has 13 amino acids. V lost 4 bases to trimming and J lost 7 bases; unmatched junction nucleotides: 2. Germline CDR1 and CDR2: SGHRS and YFSETQ. The CDR3 loop reads CASSLGQGAGYTF. DNA of the CDR3: TGCGCCAGCAGCCTGGGACAGGGGGCTGGCTACACCTTC.

V and J are TRBV7-8 and TRBJ1-3; no definite D call. Trimming shortened V by 2 bases and J by 1 base, and 9 bases separated the two germline ends. This CDR3 has 15 residues. Germline CDR1 reads SGHVS; CDR2 reads FQNEAQ. CDR3 sequence reads: CASSLTDGSGNTIYF. The CDR3 nucleotides are TGTGCCAGCAGCTTAACAGATGGTTCTGGAAACACCATATATTTT.

V usage is TRBV6-1 and J usage is TRBJ2-5; no firm D call. The CDR3 runs 13 residues. Germline CDR1 and CDR2: MNHNS and SASEGT. V gave up 6 bases and J gave up 4 bases, with 12 bases separating them. CDR3 region: CASSPNLRETQYF. For the CDR3, the DNA is TGTGCCAGCAGCCCTAATTTGAGAGAGACCCAGTACTTC.

The chain combines TRBV7-3 with TRBJ2-3; D is perhaps TRBD2 (6 bases). Germline CDR1 is SGHTA and CDR2 is FQGTGA. The CDR3 contains 18 residues. The ends were cut back, 5 bases at V and 3 bases at J, with 24 bases in the middle. This chain's CDR3 is CASSPWPRWGEGTDTQYF. CDR3 coding DNA: TGTGCCAGCAGCCCCTGGCCCCGTTGGGGGGAAGGTACAGATACGCAGTATTTT. The variable domain in full, with the rest retrieved from reference TRBV7-3 and TRBJ2-3, is GAGVSQTPSNKVTEKGKYVELRCDPISGHTALYWYRQSLGQGPEFLIYFQGTGAADDSGLPNDRFFAVRPEGSVSTLKIQRTERGDSAVYLCASSPWPRWGEGTDTQYFGPGTRLTVL.

Here the CDR3 reads CASSERGGLGNEQFF. The CDR3 DNA reads as TGTGCCAGCAGCGAGCGGGGGGGCCTGGGAAATGAGCAGTTCTTC. The V gene is TRBV4-2, the J gene TRBJ2-1; 10 bases align to TRBD2. CDR1 is LGHNA, CDR2 YNFKEQ, per germline. CDR3 length: 15 amino acids. The junction had 8 bases not matched to a gene; V was cut back by 5 bases and J by 7 bases.

V gene TRBV6-5 combines with J gene TRBJ2-1; D is perhaps TRBD2 (6 bases). The CDR3 has 14 residues. Trimming removed 5 bases at V and 4 bases at J, with 12 bases between. Germline-derived CDR1 and CDR2 are MNHEY and SVGAGI. This CDR3 is CASSLRGSYNEQFF. CDR3 DNA sequence: TGTGCCAGCAGTCTCCGGGGGAGTTACAATGAGCAGTTCTTC.

This rearrangement joins TRBV30 to TRBJ2-4; D perhaps matches TRBD1 (5 bases). CDR1 and CDR2 from the germline V gene are GTSNPN and SVGIG (reference sequence). V lost 0 bases, J lost 5 bases, and 11 bases lay in between. The CDR3 contains 14 residues. The CDR3 region is CAWSVQGVENIQYF. The CDR3 region has the DNA TGTGCCTGGAGTGTTCAGGGTGTGGAAAACATTCAGTACTTC.

In the case of this clone: Other DNA sequences within the sample encode an identical CDR3. The chain couples TRBV4-1 to TRBJ2-7, with D unresolved. Trimming shortened V by 0 bases and J by 1 base, and 7 bases separated the two germline ends. Germline values: CDR1 MGHRA, CDR2 YSYEKL. The CDR3 sequence is 14 residues long. The CDR3 spells CASSQEGGSYEQYF. CDR3 DNA: TGCGCCAGCAGCCAAGAGGGCGGTTCCTACGAGCAGTACTTC.